These T cell receptor beta chains were read from a single sample in a study of blood T cells in healthy people across ages. Each CDR3 protein gets one entry after TCRdb re-called the 5' RACE reads with MiXCR. This table has over 700,000 distinct CDR3 sequences, around half appearing once. The sequencing input was blood. The source is a man older than 75 in good health. CDR3s include the opening cysteine and the closing phenylalanine or tryptophan. Each record gives: V gene, clone size, D gene, J gene, CDR3 DNA, CDR3 protein. The D gene is left open where the match is weak. A clone size is listed for some rows: how often the clone was seen (once, few, many), or a class if it is expanded.

V gene: TRBV12-3/TRBV12-4
clone size: few
D gene: TRBD1
J gene: TRBJ2-6
CDR3 DNA: TGTGCCAGCAGCCGCACAGGGGGCATTGGGGCCAACGTCCTGACTTTC
CDR3 protein: CASSRTGGIGANVLTF

V gene: TRBV12-3/TRBV12-4
clone size: NA
D gene: TRBD2
J gene: TRBJ2-1
CDR3 DNA: TGTGCCAGCAGAGTAATCAGCGGGAGTTATAGTGAGCAGTTCTTC
CDR3 protein: CASRVISGSYSEQFF

V gene: TRBV5-1
clone size: NA
D gene: NA
J gene: TRBJ1-1
CDR3 DNA: TGCGCCAGCAGCTTGGAACCTTCGGGCACTGAAGCTTTCTTT
CDR3 protein: CASSLEPSGTEAFF

V gene: TRBV29-1
clone size: few
D gene: NA
J gene: TRBJ2-6
CDR3 DNA: TGCAGCGTTCGCCTCAACAACGTCCTGACTTTC
CDR3 protein: CSVRLNNVLTF

V gene: TRBV2
clone size: NA
D gene: TRBD1
J gene: TRBJ1-4
CDR3 DNA: TGTGCCAGCAGTGGGACAGGCTTTGAAAAACTGTTTTTT
CDR3 protein: CASSGTGFEKLFF

V gene: TRBV18
clone size: NA
D gene: NA
J gene: TRBJ1-4
CDR3 DNA: TGTGCCAGCTCACGCAGGTCGATGGGGCCACGGGATGAAAAACTGTTTTTT
CDR3 protein: CASSRRSMGPRDEKLFF

V gene: TRBV5-6
clone size: NA
D gene: NA
J gene: TRBJ2-7
CDR3 DNA: TGTGCCAGCAGCTCCGTCCTGGTCGAGCAGTACTTC
CDR3 protein: CASSSVLVEQYF

V gene: TRBV29-1
clone size: NA
D gene: TRBD1
J gene: TRBJ2-7
CDR3 DNA: TGCAGCGTTGCAGGGGGCGACGCCTACGAGCAGTACTTC
CDR3 protein: CSVAGGDAYEQYF

V gene: TRBV6-6
clone size: NA
D gene: NA
J gene: TRBJ1-5
CDR3 DNA: TGTGCCAGCAGTAATAGCAATCAGCCCCAGCATTTT
CDR3 protein: CASSNSNQPQHF

V gene: TRBV29-1
clone size: NA
D gene: NA
J gene: TRBJ2-7
CDR3 DNA: TGCAGCGTTGAACAGGGGTCGGACGAGCAGTACTTC
CDR3 protein: CSVEQGSDEQYF

V gene: TRBV28
clone size: NA
D gene: TRBD1
J gene: TRBJ1-5
CDR3 DNA: TGTGCCAGCAGTGGGGACAGGGGACAGCCCCAGCATTTT
CDR3 protein: CASSGDRGQPQHF

V gene: TRBV5-1
clone size: NA
D gene: NA
J gene: TRBJ2-5
CDR3 DNA: TGCGCCAGCAGCTTGGCCACCGGGACTGGAAAAGAGACCCAGTACTTC
CDR3 protein: CASSLATGTGKETQYF

V gene: TRBV5-1
clone size: NA
D gene: NA
J gene: TRBJ2-7
CDR3 DNA: TGCGCCAGCAGCGACTCGACAGGGAGGGCCTACGAGCAGTACTTC
CDR3 protein: CASSDSTGRAYEQYF

V gene: TRBV28
clone size: NA
D gene: TRBD1
J gene: TRBJ2-5
CDR3 DNA: TGTGCCAGCAGCTACCGGGACAGGGACCAAGAGACCCAGTACTTC
CDR3 protein: CASSYRDRDQETQYF